This entry lists 15 T cell receptor beta chains sequenced from one sample in a study of blood T cells in healthy people across ages. It was with a sample-barcoded 5' primer and a J-beta primer mix that a second PCR of roughly 7 to 12 cycles was run. TCRdb re-analysed the 5' RACE reads in MiXCR, keeping a single row per CDR3 protein. Here the sample spans about 1,500,000 distinct CDR3 sequences, 25% to 30% being singletons. Sequenced input: blood. These receptors were obtained from a woman in her 30s in good health.

This CDR3 reads CATSNLLQGVEGVYEQYF. In DNA, the CDR3 is TGTGCCACCAGCAATTTACTCCAGGGTGTGGAGGGAGTTTACGAGCAGTACTTC. This chain joins TRBV15 and TRBJ2-7, with D perhaps matching TRBD2 (6 bases). This CDR3 has 18 residues. Deletions cut 4 bases from V and 4 bases from J, with 26 bases between. Looked up from germline, CDR1 is LNHNV and CDR2 is YYDKDF (reference sequence).

V is TRBV7-2 and J is TRBJ2-5, with TRBD2 matching over 8 bases. Trimming at V came to 1 base and at J to 1 base, leaving 8 bases not matched to a gene. The CDR3 is 17 residues long. The germline gives CDR1 SGHTA, CDR2 FQGNSA. For the CDR3, the DNA is TGTGCCAGCAGCTTAGGCAGTCGCGGGGGGCCCCAAGAGACCCAGTACTTC. Translation gives CASSLGSRGGPQETQYF.

In this sample, this clonotype turned up a few times. V is TRBV29-1 and J is TRBJ2-3; perhaps D is TRBD1 or TRBD2 (6 bases each). The V end was cut by 1 base, the J end by 2 bases, with 10 bases between. The CDR3 loop spans 14 amino acids. CDR1 is SQVTM and CDR2 is ANQGSEA in the germline V gene. CDR3 nucleotide sequence: TGCAGCGTTGAAGTGTGGGGGGCCACAGATACGCAGTATTTT. It yields the protein CSVEVWGATDTQYF.

The sample holds a few counts of this clonotype. The gene calls are TRBV11-1 and TRBJ2-7; the D is unclear. The CDR3 covers 15 residues. Germline values: CDR1 SGHAT, CDR2 FQDESV (reference sequence). V was trimmed by 2 bases and J by 2 bases, leaving 13 bases between them. For the CDR3, the DNA is TGTGCCAGCAGCTTACTCTCCTCTCAGGCCTACGAGCAGTACTTC. Its translation: CASSLLSSQAYEQYF.

The rearrangement uses TRBV5-1 and TRBJ1-1; D remains ambiguous. The V and J ends lost 0 bases and 9 bases respectively, with 15 bases between them. CDR3 length: 14 amino acids. Germline CDR1 reads SGHRS; CDR2 reads YFSETQ. The CDR3 DNA reads TGCGCCAGCAGCTTGGGGCAGGAAGGAGCTAAAGCTTTCTTT. Amino acid sequence: CASSLGQEGAKAFF.

This chain links TRBV20-1 with TRBJ1-2; D might be TRBD1 (5 bases). V was clipped by 7 bases and J by 2 bases, with 17 bases between them. CDR3 size: 14 residues. Germline V lookup: CDR1 DFQATT, CDR2 SNEGSKA (reference sequence). The CDR3 spells CSGPPQGANYGYTF. CDR3 DNA sequence: TGCAGTGGCCCCCCCCAGGGAGCCAACTATGGCTACACCTTC.

V gene TRBV20-1 combines with J gene TRBJ2-1; 11 positions match TRBD2. With V trimmed by 6 bases and J by 6 bases, 10 bases remained unmatched. Per the germline V gene, CDR1 is DFQATT and CDR2 is SNEGSKA (reference sequence). This CDR3 is 15 amino acids long. The CDR3 reads CSAGYSGRAVNEQFF. The CDR3 DNA reads as TGCAGTGCGGGATATAGCGGGAGGGCGGTCAATGAGCAGTTCTTC.

As concerns this clonotype: At one end the junction does not follow the germline gene, possibly because of a read error. The CDR3 spells CACSYSATPETQYF. The DNA for the CDR3 is TGTGCCTGCAGTTACTCGGCTACCCCAGAGACCCAGTACTTC. V gene TRBV6-5 combines with J gene TRBJ2-7; D ambiguous. The J call may not be correct, given that the DNA end is closer to TRBJ2-5. This CDR3 region has 14 residues. Germline V lookup: CDR1 MNHEY, CDR2 SVGAGI.

This clonotype was recorded at least ten times. The rearrangement uses TRBV29-1 and TRBJ2-3; D is perhaps TRBD1 (5 bases). CDR1 SQVTM and CDR2 ANQGSEA come from the germline V gene. Trimming took off 5 bases at V and 2 bases at J, with 17 bases between the two ends. The CDR3 loop spans 15 amino acids. The chain's CDR3 is CSVCQGGVPTDTQYF. CDR3 nucleotide sequence: TGCAGCGTTTGTCAGGGCGGCGTTCCCACAGATACGCAGTATTTT.

This clonotype was detected ten times or more. V and J are TRBV7-7 and TRBJ1-2; D call uncertain. CDR3 size: 14 residues. Trimming took off 5 bases at V and 2 bases at J, with 12 bases between the two ends. The germline V gene encodes CDR1 SSHAT and CDR2 FNYEAQ (reference sequence). DNA for the CDR3: TGTGCCAGCAGCCTTACCTCCGGGAACTATGGCTACACCTTC. This sequence encodes CASSLTSGNYGYTF.

This clonotype was recorded at least ten times. The chain uses TRBV6-2 or TRBV6-3 and TRBJ2-5, with D uncertain. Germline V gene sequence: CDR1 MNHEY, CDR2 SVGEGT. The CDR3 totals 16 residues. The V end was cut by 0 bases, the J end by 4 bases, with 15 bases between. In nucleotides, the CDR3 is TGTGCCAGCAGTTACTCGCTCCGAAGTAGCAGAGAGACCCAGTACTTC. This codes for CASSYSLRSSRETQYF.

In its sample, this clonotype was seen many times. The chain recombines TRBV6-6 with TRBJ2-7; 7 bases agree with TRBD1. This CDR3 is built from 15 residues. The junction had 8 bases not matched to a gene; V was cut back by 6 bases and J by 0 bases. Germline V gives CDR1 MNHNY, CDR2 SVGAGI (reference sequence). CDR3 sequence (DNA): TGTGCCAGCAGCTCCACAGGGGCGAGCTCCTACGAGCAGTACTTC. This codes for CASSSTGASSYEQYF.

This clonotype was picked up a small number of times. The chain is built from TRBV7-2 and TRBJ2-5; D possibly matches TRBD1 or TRBD2 (5 bases each). V was pared by 3 bases and J by 5 bases, with 16 bases between. The germline gives CDR1 SGHTA, CDR2 FQGNSA. This CDR3 has 15 residues. CDR3 sequence: CASSFWDRGGETQYF. CDR3 coding DNA: TGTGCCAGCAGCTTTTGGGACCGGGGCGGGGAGACCCAGTACTTC.

This clonotype was recorded a few times. V gene TRBV7-2 combines with J gene TRBJ2-5; 10 nucleotides match TRBD2. CDR1 is SGHTA, CDR2 FQGNSA, per germline. The CDR3 runs to 13 residues. The ends lost 5 bases at V and 4 bases at J; junction bases unmatched: 1. The CDR3 DNA is TGTGCCAGCAGCAGCGGGAGGGCAGAGACCCAGTACTTC. It specifies CASSSGRAETQYF.

The chain recombines TRBV5-6 with TRBJ2-7; 10 bases align to TRBD2. The germline CDR1 and CDR2 sequences are SGHDT and YYEEEE. Losses at the gene ends were 0 bases for V and 2 bases for J; bases not matched to a gene: 5. The CDR3 covers 16 residues. The CDR3 region is CASSLEGAGGTYEQYF. CDR3 bases: TGTGCCAGCAGCTTGGAGGGAGCGGGGGGGACCTACGAGCAGTACTTC.